These 20 T cell receptor beta chains share one sample of origin, sequenced in a study of blood T cell repertoires in COVID-19. Produced via immunoSEQ multiplex PCR; TCRdb's table is partial and in-frame only. This table has approximately 360,000 clones, approximately 90% appearing once. The sequenced material came from PBMCs or T cells enriched from blood (not recorded which). The receptors were gathered from a woman in her twenties or thirties with acute COVID-19.

This chain connects TRBV7-2 to TRBJ1-6; D ambiguous. CDR3 length: 14 amino acids. Germline CDR1 reads SGHTA; CDR2 reads FQGNSA. Trimming removed 1 base at V and 8 bases at J, with 9 bases between. DNA for the CDR3: TGTGCCAGCAGCTTAGGAACTCGGGATTCACCCCTCCACTTT. Translated, it gives CASSLGTRDSPLHF.

Comments on this clone: The same CDR3 arises from other DNA sequences in this sample as well. CDR3 in DNA: TGCAGTGCTACGCAGGGCTACGAGCAGTACTTC. As protein: CSATQGYEQYF. V is TRBV20-1 and J is TRBJ2-7, with a weak D call TRBD1 (5 bases). The CDR3 loop spans 11 amino acids. Trimming stripped 4 bases from V and 3 bases from J, with 7 bases between. Germline assignment: CDR1 DFQATT and CDR2 SNEGSKA (reference sequence).

The chain uses TRBV18 and TRBJ2-2; D might be TRBD1 (5 bases). The germline gives CDR1 KGHSH, CDR2 LQKENI. Trimming took off 0 bases at V and 0 bases at J, with 5 bases between the two ends. The CDR3 has 15 residues. The CDR3 nucleotides read TGTGCCAGCTCACCACCAGGGGCGAACACCGGGGAGCTGTTTTTT. Its translation is CASSPPGANTGELFF.

This chain uses TRBV2 with TRBJ1-2, with TRBD1 identical over 10 bases. V shed 4 bases and J 6 bases; nucleotides not matched to a gene: 2. The CDR3 runs 13 residues. Germline V lookup: CDR1 SNHLY, CDR2 FYNNEI. The CDR3 region has the DNA TGTGCCAGCAGTGGACAGGGGGCGGATGGCTACACCTTC. Protein: CASSGQGADGYTF.

The chain joins TRBV18 to TRBJ1-2, with TRBD1 identical over 8 bases. V lost 3 bases and J lost 6; bases outside the gene matches: 3. The CDR3 contains 13 residues. Germline V lookup: CDR1 KGHSH, CDR2 LQKENI. CDR3 DNA sequence: TGTGCCAGCTCACCGCCGGGACAGGATGGCTACACCTTC. Translation gives CASSPPGQDGYTF.

The chain recombines TRBV6-5 with TRBJ1-3, with TRBD1 as a possible D gene (6 bases). The V gene lost 7 bases and the J gene lost 1 base, with 11 bases spanning the gap. CDR1 and CDR2 from the germline V gene are MNHEY and SVGAGI. The CDR3 extends over 14 amino acids. This CDR3 reads CASKGGGSGNTIYF. Here the CDR3 DNA reads TGTGCCAGCAAGGGGGGGGGTTCTGGAAACACCATATATTTT.

The V gene is TRBV5-1, the J gene TRBJ1-1; D unresolved. Per germline, CDR1 SGHRS and CDR2 YFSETQ. Trimming removed 4 bases from V and 1 base from J, with 11 bases in between. CDR3 length: 14 amino acids. The CDR3 DNA follows: TGCGCCAGCAGCCGGACTCAACAGAACACTGAAGCTTTCTTT. This codes for CASSRTQQNTEAFF.

V is TRBV5-4 and J is TRBJ2-2; 7 nucleotides agree with TRBD2. V was clipped by 1 base and J by 1 base; unmatched bases: 7. Germline V gene lookup returns CDR1 SGHNT and CDR2 YYREEE (reference sequence). This CDR3 contains 17 residues. The CDR3 spells CASSLLPWGGNTGELFF. The CDR3 DNA reads as TGTGCCAGCAGCTTGCTTCCTTGGGGGGGGAACACCGGGGAGCTGTTTTTT.

V is TRBV19 and J is TRBJ2-3; possibly TRBD2 for D (5 bases). Germline-derived CDR1 and CDR2 are LNHDA and SQIVND (reference sequence). Trimming took 4 bases from V and 5 from J, leaving 7 bases between them. The CDR3 loop spans 12 amino acids. The CDR3 protein is CASSTRGDTQYF. The CDR3 DNA reads TGTGCCAGTAGTACCCGGGGAGATACGCAGTATTTT.

This chain links TRBV27 with TRBJ1-6; TRBD1 matches at 7 bases. This CDR3 comprises 18 residues. V shed 7 bases, J shed 4 bases, and the junction held 16 bases outside the gene matches. Germline V gene lookup returns CDR1 MNHEY and CDR2 SMNVEV (reference sequence). The CDR3 coding sequence is TGTGCCAGCACCCCCTCGGCTGGGACAGCCTCTTATAATTCACCCCTCCACTTT. Amino acids: CASTPSAGTASYNSPLHF.

This clone was recorded once. The gene calls are TRBV6-5 and TRBJ1-6; 7 bases are shared with TRBD1. The CDR3 extends over 16 amino acids. V lost 0 bases and J lost 9; bases outside the gene matches: 8. Germline CDR1 MNHEY, CDR2 SVGAGI. The CDR3 region is CASSYSRSGGSSPLHF. Here the CDR3 DNA reads TGTGCCAGCAGTTACTCCCGGTCAGGGGGTAGTTCACCCCTCCACTTT.

The J gene is TRBJ2-1, the V gene TRBV30, with D possibly matching TRBD1 (6 bases). Looked up from germline, CDR1 is GTSNPN and CDR2 is SVGIG (reference sequence). V was cut by 5 bases and J by 6 bases, with 17 bases left in between. The CDR3 consists of 14 residues. This chain's CDR3 is CAWEANRAGNEQFF. The DNA for the CDR3 is TGTGCCTGGGAGGCCAACAGGGCCGGCAATGAGCAGTTCTTC.

V usage is TRBV24-1 and J usage is TRBJ2-2; TRBD2 matches 12 bases. Per germline, CDR1 KGHDR and CDR2 SFDVKD. The J segment lost 2 bases and the V segment lost 5 bases, leaving 8 bases of the junction unmatched. This CDR3 comprises 18 residues. CDR3 DNA: TGTGCCACCAGTGGGCAGACTAGCGGGGGAGCAAACACCGGGGAGCTGTTTTTT. Amino acids: CATSGQTSGGANTGELFF.

This clone was counted once. CDR3 protein: CASSLEQSYGYTF. The CDR3 nucleotides are TGTGCCAGCTCACTGGAACAGTCTTATGGCTACACCTTC. The genes are TRBV18 and TRBJ1-2; D call uncertain. The V end was cut by 4 bases, the J end by 5 bases, with 11 bases between. In germline, CDR1 is KGHSH, CDR2 LQKENI. This CDR3 is built from 13 residues.

J is TRBJ2-3 and V is TRBV5-8; 8 nucleotides line up with TRBD1. V shed 4 bases and J 4 bases; nucleotides not matched to a gene: 8. The germline gives CDR1 SGHTS, CDR2 YDEGEE. CDR3 length: 15 amino acids. This CDR3 is CASSRWTGRSDTQYF. The CDR3 DNA reads as TGTGCCAGCAGCCGATGGACAGGGAGGTCAGATACGCAGTATTTT.

This sequence joins TRBV18 and TRBJ1-6; D might be TRBD1 (5 bases). Germline CDR1 reads KGHSH; CDR2 reads LQKENI. The V and J ends lost 1 base and 4 bases respectively, with 14 bases between them. This CDR3 spans 17 amino acids. Here the CDR3 DNA reads TGTGCCAGCTCACCACGGGGGGGTATTGGATATAATTCACCCCTCCACTTT. This encodes CASSPRGGIGYNSPLHF.

The V call is TRBV7-9, the J call TRBJ1-2; 10 positions agree with TRBD1. Germline V gene lookup returns CDR1 SEHNR and CDR2 FQNEAQ (reference sequence). The V segment lost 4 bases and the J segment 4 bases; nucleotides outside the gene matches: 12. This CDR3 has 17 amino acids. The CDR3 DNA reads TGTGCCAGCAGCTCCCCCCTTGGACAGGGGGTGGGCTATGGCTACACCTTC. This gives the protein CASSSPLGQGVGYGYTF.

The rearrangement joins TRBV3-1 (or the pseudogene TRBV3-2) to TRBJ1-4; D possibly corresponds to TRBD1 (6 bases). V lost 3 bases, J lost 2 bases, and 7 bases lay in between. Germline V gives CDR1 LGHDT, CDR2 YNNKEL (reference sequence). This CDR3 contains 14 residues. The CDR3 loop reads CASSQGATNEKLFF. In DNA form, the CDR3 reads TGTGCCAGCAGCCAGGGGGCGACTAATGAAAAACTGTTTTTT.

The V call is TRBV6-2 or TRBV6-3, the J call TRBJ2-7; 7 nucleotides line up with TRBD1. Looked up from germline, CDR1 is MNHEY and CDR2 is SVGEGT. The V segment lost 5 bases and the J segment 3 bases; nucleotides outside the gene matches: 10. The CDR3 is 15 residues long. CDR3 coding DNA: TGTGCCAGCAGTCCATCTGGACAGGTACGCTACGAGCAGTACTTC. The encoded protein is CASSPSGQVRYEQYF.

This sequence joins TRBV12-5 and TRBJ2-7; 8 nucleotides match TRBD1. This CDR3 is built from 15 residues. V lost 4 bases to trimming and J lost 3 bases; unmatched junction nucleotides: 8. The germline gives CDR1 LGHNT, CDR2 FRNRAP. CDR3 coding DNA: TGTGCTAGTGGTTCCCCCCCGGACAGGGACTACGAGCAGTACTTC. Its translation: CASGSPPDRDYEQYF.